This T cell receptor beta chain was sequenced during a study of OX40 agonist ivuxolimab in advanced cancers. Study-level information: Ivuxolimab was delivered to patients intravenously every 2 weeks at doses spanning 0.01 to 10 mg/kg.

Study findings and constraints: CD8+ T cells (on average) carried more expanded clones than CD4+ T cells.

Trimming removed 7 bases from V and 5 bases from J, with 11 bases in between. The CDR3 covers 13 residues. Germline assignment: CDR1 LNHDA and CDR2 SQIVND (reference sequence). With regard to this clone: Its antigen is still unknown.

This table comes from immunoSEQ multiplex PCR, and its TCRdb copy is limited to in-frame clones, with some not included. The table has 35,000 to 45,000 clones, around 84% seen once. V usage is TRBV19 and J usage is TRBJ1-4; no firm D call. This specimen consisted of CD4+ or CD8+ T cells sorted from blood, obtained in a trial of the OX40 agonist ivuxolimab. The sequence derives from an adult with an advanced solid tumor such as melanoma, head and neck, liver or kidney cancer. CDR3 in DNA: TGTGCCAGTACGGCAGCCTACAATGAAAAACTGTTTTTT. This gives the protein CASTAAYNEKLFF.